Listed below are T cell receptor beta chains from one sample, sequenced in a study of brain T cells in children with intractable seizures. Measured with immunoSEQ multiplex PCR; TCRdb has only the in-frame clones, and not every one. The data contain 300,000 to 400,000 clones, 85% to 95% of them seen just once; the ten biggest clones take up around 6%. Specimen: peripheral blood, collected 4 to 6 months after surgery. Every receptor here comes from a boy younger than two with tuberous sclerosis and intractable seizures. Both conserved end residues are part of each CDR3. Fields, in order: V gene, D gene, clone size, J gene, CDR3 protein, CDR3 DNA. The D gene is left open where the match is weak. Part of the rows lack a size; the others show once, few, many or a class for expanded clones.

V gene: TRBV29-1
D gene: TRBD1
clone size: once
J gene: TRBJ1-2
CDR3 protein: CSVAGQGVSVTF
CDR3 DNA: TGCAGCGTTGCAGGACAGGGAGTGTCGGTGACCTTC

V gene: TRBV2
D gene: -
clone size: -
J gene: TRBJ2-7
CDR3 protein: CASSGADRSSYEQYF
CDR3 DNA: TGTGCCAGCAGCGGCGCCGACAGGAGCTCCTACGAGCAGTACTTC

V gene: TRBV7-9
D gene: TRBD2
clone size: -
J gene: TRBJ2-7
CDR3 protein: CASSFWGGRNEQYF
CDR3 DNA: TGTGCCAGCAGCTTTTGGGGCGGGAGAAACGAGCAGTACTTC

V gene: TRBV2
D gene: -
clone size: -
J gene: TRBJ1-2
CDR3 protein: CASSVDEGAPWGYTF
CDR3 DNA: TGTGCCAGCAGTGTCGATGAGGGAGCCCCTTGGGGCTACACCTTC

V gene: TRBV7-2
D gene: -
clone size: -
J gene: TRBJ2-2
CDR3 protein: CASSFTSPGTVNTGELFF
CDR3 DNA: TGTGCCAGCAGCTTCACAAGCCCCGGGACGGTGAACACCGGGGAGCTGTTTTTT

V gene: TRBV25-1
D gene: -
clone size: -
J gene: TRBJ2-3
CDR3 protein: CASSRLQGTSTDTQYF
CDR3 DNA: TGTGCCAGCAGTCGCTTACAGGGGACTAGCACAGATACGCAGTATTTT

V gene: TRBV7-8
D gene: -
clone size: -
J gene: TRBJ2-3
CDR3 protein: CASSLGLLGDTQYF
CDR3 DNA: TGTGCCAGCAGCTTAGGACTTCTAGGAGATACGCAGTATTTT

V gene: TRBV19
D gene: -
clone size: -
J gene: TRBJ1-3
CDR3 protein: CASSIGGRSSGNTIYF
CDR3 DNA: TGTGCCAGTAGTATTGGGGGACGGTCATCTGGAAACACCATATATTTT

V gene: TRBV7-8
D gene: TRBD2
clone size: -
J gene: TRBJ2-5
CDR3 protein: CASSFNSAGTSGQETQYF
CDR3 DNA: TGTGCCAGCAGCTTCAATTCAGCCGGGACTAGCGGTCAAGAGACCCAGTACTTC

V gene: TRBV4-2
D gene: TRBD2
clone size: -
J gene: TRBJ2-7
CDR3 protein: CASSQGTGGRWNEQYF
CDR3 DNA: TGTGCCAGCAGCCAAGGAACGGGGGGGCGTTGGAACGAGCAGTACTTC

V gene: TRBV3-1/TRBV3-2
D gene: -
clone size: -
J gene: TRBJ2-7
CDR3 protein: CASSPWQGSYEQYF
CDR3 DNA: TGTGCCAGCAGCCCCTGGCAGGGCTCCTACGAGCAGTACTTC

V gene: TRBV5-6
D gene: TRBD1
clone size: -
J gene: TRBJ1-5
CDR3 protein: CASSFRTGSQPQHF
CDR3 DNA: TGTGCCAGCAGCTTCAGGACAGGCTCTCAGCCCCAGCATTTT

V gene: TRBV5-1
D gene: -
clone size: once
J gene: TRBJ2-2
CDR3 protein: CASSLAGRELFF
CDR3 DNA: TGCGCCAGCAGCTTAGCCGGCAGGGAGCTGTTTTTT

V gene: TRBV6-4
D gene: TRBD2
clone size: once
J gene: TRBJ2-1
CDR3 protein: CASSDSTSGGVEQFF
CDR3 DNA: TGTGCCAGCAGTGACTCGACTAGCGGGGGGGTTGAGCAGTTCTTC

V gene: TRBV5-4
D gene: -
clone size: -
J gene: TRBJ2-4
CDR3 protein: CASSFNTNIQYF
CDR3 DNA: TGTGCCAGCAGCTTTAATACTAACATTCAGTACTTC

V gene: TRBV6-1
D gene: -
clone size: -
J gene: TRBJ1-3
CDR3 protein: CASSEGFSGNTIYF
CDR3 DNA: TGTGCCAGCAGTGAAGGATTCTCTGGAAACACCATATATTTT

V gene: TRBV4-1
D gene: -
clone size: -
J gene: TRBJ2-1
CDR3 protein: CASSQVAASSYNEQFF
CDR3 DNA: TGCGCCAGCAGCCAAGTAGCCGCTAGCTCCTACAATGAGCAGTTCTTC

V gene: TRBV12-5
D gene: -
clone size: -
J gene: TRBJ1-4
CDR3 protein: CASGVDGEKLFF
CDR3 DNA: TGTGCTAGTGGTGTTGACGGTGAAAAACTGTTTTTT

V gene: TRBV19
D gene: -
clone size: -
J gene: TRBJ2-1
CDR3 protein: CASRLRGTPPSYNEQFF
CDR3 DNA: TGTGCCAGTAGACTAAGAGGGACACCACCATCCTACAATGAGCAGTTCTTC

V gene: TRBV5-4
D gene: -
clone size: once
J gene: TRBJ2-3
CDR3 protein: CASSWGHYGGDTQYF
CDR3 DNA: TGTGCCAGCAGCTGGGGACACTACGGGGGAGATACGCAGTATTTT

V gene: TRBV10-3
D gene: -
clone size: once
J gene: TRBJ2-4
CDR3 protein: CAISESSWLAKNIQYF
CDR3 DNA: TGTGCCATCAGTGAGTCGAGCTGGCTAGCCAAAAACATTCAGTACTTC

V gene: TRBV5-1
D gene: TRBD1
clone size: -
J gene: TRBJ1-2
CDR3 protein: CASSQDRPYGYTF
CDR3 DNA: TGCGCCAGCAGCCAGGACAGGCCTTATGGCTACACCTTC

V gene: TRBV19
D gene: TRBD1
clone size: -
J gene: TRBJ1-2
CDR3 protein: CASSIDSARGDYGYTF
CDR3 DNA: TGTGCCAGTAGTATAGATTCTGCCAGGGGGGACTATGGCTACACCTTC

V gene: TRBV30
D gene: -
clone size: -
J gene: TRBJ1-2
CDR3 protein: CAWGLGYGYTF
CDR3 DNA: TGTGCCTGGGGGCTTGGCTATGGCTACACCTTC

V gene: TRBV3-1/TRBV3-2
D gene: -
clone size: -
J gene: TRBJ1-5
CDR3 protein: CASSQQGQPQHF
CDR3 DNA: TGTGCCAGCAGCCAACAGGGTCAGCCCCAGCATTTT

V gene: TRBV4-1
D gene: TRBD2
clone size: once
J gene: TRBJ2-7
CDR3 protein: CASSHMVQTSGSRYEQYF
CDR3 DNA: TGCGCCAGCAGCCATATGGTCCAGACTAGCGGGAGTAGGTACGAGCAGTACTTC

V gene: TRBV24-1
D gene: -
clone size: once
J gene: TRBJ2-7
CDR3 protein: CATSDVGESEQYF
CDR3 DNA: TGTGCCACCAGTGACGTAGGGGAGTCCGAGCAGTACTTC

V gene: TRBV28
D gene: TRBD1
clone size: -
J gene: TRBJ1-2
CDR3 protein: CASSPRQGGYGYTF
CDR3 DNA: TGTGCCAGCAGTCCGCGACAGGGCGGCTATGGCTACACCTTC

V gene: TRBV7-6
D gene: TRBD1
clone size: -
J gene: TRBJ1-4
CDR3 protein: CASSLGIQGATNEKLFF
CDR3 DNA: TGTGCCAGCAGCTTAGGGATACAGGGGGCAACTAATGAAAAACTGTTTTTT

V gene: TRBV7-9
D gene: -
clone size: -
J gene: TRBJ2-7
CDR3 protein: CASSWDGYEQYF
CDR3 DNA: TGTGCCAGCAGCTGGGACGGGTACGAGCAGTACTTC

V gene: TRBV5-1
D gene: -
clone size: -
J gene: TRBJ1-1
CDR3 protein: CASSLFGPGQGNTEAFF
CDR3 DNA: TGCGCCAGCAGCTTGTTCGGTCCAGGCCAAGGAAACACTGAAGCTTTCTTT

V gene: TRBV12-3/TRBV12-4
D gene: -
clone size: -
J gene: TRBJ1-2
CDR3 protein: CASSLAPGDGYTF
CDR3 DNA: TGTGCCAGCAGTTTAGCGCCAGGAGATGGCTACACCTTC

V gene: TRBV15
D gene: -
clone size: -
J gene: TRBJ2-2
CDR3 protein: CATSRDRGNTGELFF
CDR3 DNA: TGTGCCACCAGCAGAGACAGGGGCAACACCGGGGAGCTGTTTTTT

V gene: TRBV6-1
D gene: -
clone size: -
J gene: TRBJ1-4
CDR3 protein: CASSEAASREKLFF
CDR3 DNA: TGTGCCAGCAGTGAAGCGGCGAGTAGAGAAAAACTGTTTTTT

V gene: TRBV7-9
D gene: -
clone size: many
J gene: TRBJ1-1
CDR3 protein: CASSPPKFATETFF
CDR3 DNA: TGTGCCAGCAGCCCACCAAAATTCGCAACTGAGACTTTCTTT

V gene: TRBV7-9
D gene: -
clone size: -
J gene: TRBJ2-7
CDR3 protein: CASSLSGSLSEQYF
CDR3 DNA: TGTGCCAGCAGCTTATCAGGATCCCTCTCCGAGCAGTACTTC

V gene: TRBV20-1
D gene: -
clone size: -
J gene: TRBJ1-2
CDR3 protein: CSASRGFGNYGYTF
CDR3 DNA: TGCAGTGCTAGTCGGGGGTTCGGTAACTATGGCTACACCTTC

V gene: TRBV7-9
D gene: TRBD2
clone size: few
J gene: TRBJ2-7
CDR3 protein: CASSFDPLAGREQYF
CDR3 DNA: TGTGCCAGCAGCTTTGATCCACTAGCGGGACGCGAGCAGTACTTC

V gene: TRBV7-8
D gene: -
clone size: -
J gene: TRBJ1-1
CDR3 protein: CASSFRVNHTEAFF
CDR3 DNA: TGTGCCAGCAGCTTTCGGGTAAACCACACTGAAGCTTTCTTT

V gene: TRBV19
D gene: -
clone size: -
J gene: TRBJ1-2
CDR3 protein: CASRWGAGYGYTF
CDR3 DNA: TGTGCCAGCCGGTGGGGCGCGGGCTATGGCTACACCTTC